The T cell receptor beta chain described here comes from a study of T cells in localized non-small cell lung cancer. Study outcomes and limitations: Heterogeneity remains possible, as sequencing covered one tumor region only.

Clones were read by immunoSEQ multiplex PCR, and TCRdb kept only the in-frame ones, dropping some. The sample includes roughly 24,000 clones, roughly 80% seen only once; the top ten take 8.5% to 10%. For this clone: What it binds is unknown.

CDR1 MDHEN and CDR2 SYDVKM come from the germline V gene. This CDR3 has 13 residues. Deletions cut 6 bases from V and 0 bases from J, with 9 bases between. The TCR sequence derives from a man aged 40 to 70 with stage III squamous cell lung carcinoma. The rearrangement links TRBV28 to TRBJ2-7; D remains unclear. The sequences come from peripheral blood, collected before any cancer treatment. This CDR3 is CASSQHHSYEQYF. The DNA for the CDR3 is TGTGCCAGCAGCCAACACCACTCCTACGAGCAGTACTTC.